This T cell receptor beta chain was recorded in a study of T cells in localized non-small cell lung cancer. The V end was cut by 3 bases, the J end by 2 bases, with 5 bases between. Germline V gene data show CDR1 as SEHNR and CDR2 as FQNEAQ (reference sequence). This CDR3 is built from 12 residues. The repertoire was sequenced with immunoSEQ multiplex PCR; TCRdb's copy has only in-frame clones and lacks some. The sample has 12,000 or so clones; around 88% are singletons. This clonotype was obtained from a male donor aged 60 or over with stage I lung adenocarcinoma. The chain uses TRBV7-9 and TRBJ2-7; D gene unclear. The source was peripheral blood, collected before any cancer treatment. CDR3 protein: CASSFHTYEQYF. CDR3 DNA: TGTGCCAGCAGCTTCCACACCTACGAGCAGTACTTC.